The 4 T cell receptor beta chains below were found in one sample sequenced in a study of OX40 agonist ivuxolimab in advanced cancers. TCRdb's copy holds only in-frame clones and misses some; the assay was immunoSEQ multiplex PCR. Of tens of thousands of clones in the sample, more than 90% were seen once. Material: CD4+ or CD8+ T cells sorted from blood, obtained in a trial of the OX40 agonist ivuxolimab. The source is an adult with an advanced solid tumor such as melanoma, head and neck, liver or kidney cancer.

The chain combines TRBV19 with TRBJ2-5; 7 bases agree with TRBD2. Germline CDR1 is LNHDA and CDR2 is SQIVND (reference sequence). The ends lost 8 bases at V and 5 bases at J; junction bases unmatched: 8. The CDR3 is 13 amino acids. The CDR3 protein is CASSGGGMETQYF. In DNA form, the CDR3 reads TGTGCCAGTTCCGGGGGAGGGATGGAGACCCAGTACTTC.

CDR3 loop: CASSSTSTGELFF. CDR3 DNA sequence: TGTGCCAGCAGCTCTACAAGTACCGGGGAGCTGTTTTTT. The rearrangement uses TRBV7-6 and TRBJ2-2; D is undetermined. Germline CDR1 reads SGHVS; CDR2 reads FNYEAQ. This CDR3 is built from 13 residues. Trimming removed 4 bases at V and 5 bases at J, with 8 bases between.

In DNA form, the CDR3 reads TGTGCCAGCAGCAACCCGGGTAGGGCAGCTTACGAGCAGTACTTC. Translating gives CASSNPGRAAYEQYF. The chain has TRBV21-1 and TRBJ2-7. TRBV21-1 is marked as a pseudogene. This CDR3 is 15 amino acids long.

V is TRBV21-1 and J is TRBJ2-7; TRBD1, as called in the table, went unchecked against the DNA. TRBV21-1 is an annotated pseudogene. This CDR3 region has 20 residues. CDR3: CASTLSDGTGGDKSSYEQYF. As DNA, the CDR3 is TGTGCCAGCACACTATCAGACGGGACAGGGGGCGACAAGAGCTCCTACGAGCAGTACTTC.